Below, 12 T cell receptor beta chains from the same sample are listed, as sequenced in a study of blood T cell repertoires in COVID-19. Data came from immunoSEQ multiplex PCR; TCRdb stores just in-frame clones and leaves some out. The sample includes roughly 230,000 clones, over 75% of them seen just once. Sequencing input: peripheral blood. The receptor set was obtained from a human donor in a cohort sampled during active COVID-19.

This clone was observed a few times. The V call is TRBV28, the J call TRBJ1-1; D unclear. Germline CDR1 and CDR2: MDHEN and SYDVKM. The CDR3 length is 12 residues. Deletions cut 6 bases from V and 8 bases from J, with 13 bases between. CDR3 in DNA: TGTGCCAGCAGCTCCTTCGGAGGGGAAGCTTTCTTT. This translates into CASSSFGGEAFF.

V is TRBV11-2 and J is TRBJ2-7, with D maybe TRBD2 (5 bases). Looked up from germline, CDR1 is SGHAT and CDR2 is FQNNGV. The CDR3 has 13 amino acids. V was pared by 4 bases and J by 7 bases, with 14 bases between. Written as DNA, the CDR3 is TGTGCCAGCAGCTCCAACAGCGGTCTAGAGCAGTACTTC. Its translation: CASSSNSGLEQYF.

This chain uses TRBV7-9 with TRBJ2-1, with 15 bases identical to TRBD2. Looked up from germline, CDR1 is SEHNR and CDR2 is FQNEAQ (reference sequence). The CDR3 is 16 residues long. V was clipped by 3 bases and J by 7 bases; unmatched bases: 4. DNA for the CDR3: TGTGCCAGCAGCTTCCCGGGACTAGCGGGGGGTAATGAGCAGTTCTTC. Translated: CASSFPGLAGGNEQFF.

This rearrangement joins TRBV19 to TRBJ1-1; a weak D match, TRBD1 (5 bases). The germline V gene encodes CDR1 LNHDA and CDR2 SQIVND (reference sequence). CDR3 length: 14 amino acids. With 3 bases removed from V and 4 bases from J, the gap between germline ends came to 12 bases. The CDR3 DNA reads TGTGCCAGTAGTATGTTGGGGCTAGGCACTGAAGCTTTCTTT. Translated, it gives CASSMLGLGTEAFF.

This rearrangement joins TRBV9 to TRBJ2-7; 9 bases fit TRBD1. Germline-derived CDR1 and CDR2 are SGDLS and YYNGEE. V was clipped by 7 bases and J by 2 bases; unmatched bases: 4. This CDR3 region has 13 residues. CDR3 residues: CASGTGGTYEQYF. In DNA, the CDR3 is TGTGCCAGCGGAACAGGGGGCACCTACGAGCAGTACTTC.

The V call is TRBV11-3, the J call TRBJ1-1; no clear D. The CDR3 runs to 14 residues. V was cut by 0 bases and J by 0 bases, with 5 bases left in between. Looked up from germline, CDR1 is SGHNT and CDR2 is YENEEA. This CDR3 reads CASSLDSVNTEAFF. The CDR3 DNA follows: TGTGCCAGCAGCTTAGACAGTGTGAACACTGAAGCTTTCTTT.

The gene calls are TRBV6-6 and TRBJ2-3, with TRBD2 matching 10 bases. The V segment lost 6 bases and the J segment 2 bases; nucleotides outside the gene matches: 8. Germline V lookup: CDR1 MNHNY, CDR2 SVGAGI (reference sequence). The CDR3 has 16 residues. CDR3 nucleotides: TGTGCCAGCAGGCCCCGACTAGCGGGTAACACAGATACGCAGTATTTT. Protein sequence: CASRPRLAGNTDTQYF.

The CDR3 sequence: CASSPTGYLSYTF. In DNA, the CDR3 is TGTGCCAGCAGCCCAACGGGATATCTTAGCTACACCTTC. The chain carries TRBV5-6 and TRBJ1-2; D gene ambiguous. The V gene lost 4 bases and the J gene lost 9 bases, with 16 bases spanning the gap. The germline gives CDR1 SGHDT, CDR2 YYEEEE. The CDR3 extends over 13 amino acids.

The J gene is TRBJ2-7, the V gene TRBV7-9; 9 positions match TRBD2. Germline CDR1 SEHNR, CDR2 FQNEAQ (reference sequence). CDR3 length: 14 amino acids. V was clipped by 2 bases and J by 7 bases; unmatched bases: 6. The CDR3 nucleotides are TGTGCCAGCAGCTTATTAGCGGGAGCGAGGGAGCAGTACTTC. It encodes CASSLLAGAREQYF. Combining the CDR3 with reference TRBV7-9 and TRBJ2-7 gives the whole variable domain DTGVSQNPRHKITKRGQNVTFRCDPISEHNRLYWYRQTLGQGPEFLTYFQNEAQLEKSRLLSDRFSAERPKGSFSTLEIQRTEQGDSAMYLCASSLLAGAREQYFGPGTRLTVT.

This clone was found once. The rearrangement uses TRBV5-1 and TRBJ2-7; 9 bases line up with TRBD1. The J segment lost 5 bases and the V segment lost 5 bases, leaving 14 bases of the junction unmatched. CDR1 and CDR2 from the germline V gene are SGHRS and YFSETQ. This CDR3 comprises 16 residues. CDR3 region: CASRRSTGGNTHEQYF. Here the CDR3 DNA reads TGCGCCAGCAGAAGATCCACAGGGGGCAATACCCACGAGCAGTACTTC.

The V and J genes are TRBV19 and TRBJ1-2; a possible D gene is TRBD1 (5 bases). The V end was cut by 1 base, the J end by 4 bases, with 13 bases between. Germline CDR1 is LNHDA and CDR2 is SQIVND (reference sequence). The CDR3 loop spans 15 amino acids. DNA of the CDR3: TGTGCCAGTAGTATAGGGGGCCAGATTACCTATGGCTACACCTTC. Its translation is CASSIGGQITYGYTF.

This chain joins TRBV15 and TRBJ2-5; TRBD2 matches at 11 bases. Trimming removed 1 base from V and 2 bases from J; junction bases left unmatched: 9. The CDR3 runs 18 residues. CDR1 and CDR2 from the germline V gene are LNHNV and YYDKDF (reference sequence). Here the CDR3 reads CATSRAFTSGGMQETQYF. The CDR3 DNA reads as TGTGCCACCAGCAGAGCCTTTACTAGCGGGGGTATGCAAGAGACCCAGTACTTC.